This TCR beta chain was recorded in a study of blood T cell repertoires in COVID-19. Produced via immunoSEQ multiplex PCR; TCRdb's table is partial and in-frame only. The sample lists 250,000 to 350,000 clones; 80% to 90% were seen once. The CDR3 is 13 amino acids. V was shortened by 5 bases and J by 4 bases, with 14 bases between the two germline ends. Germline lookup yields CDR1 SQVTM and CDR2 ANQGSEA. The sequence derives from a woman aged 70 to 79 with COVID-19, enrolled during active disease. This chain joins TRBV29-1 and TRBJ1-2; a weak D match, TRBD1 (5 bases). The sequenced sample was peripheral blood. CDR3 in amino acids: CSVSVDSAYGYTF. CDR3 nucleotide sequence: TGCAGCGTTTCCGTAGACAGCGCCTATGGCTACACCTTC.